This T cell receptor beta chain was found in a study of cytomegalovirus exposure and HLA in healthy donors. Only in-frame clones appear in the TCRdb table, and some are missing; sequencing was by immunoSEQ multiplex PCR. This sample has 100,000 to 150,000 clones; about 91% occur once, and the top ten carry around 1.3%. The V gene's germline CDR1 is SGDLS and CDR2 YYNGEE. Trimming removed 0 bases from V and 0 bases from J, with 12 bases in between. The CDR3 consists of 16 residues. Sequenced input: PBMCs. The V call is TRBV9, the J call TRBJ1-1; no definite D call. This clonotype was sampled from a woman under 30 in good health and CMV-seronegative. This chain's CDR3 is CASSVGGLGMNTEAFF. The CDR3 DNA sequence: TGTGCCAGCAGCGTAGGTGGGCTGGGCATGAACACTGAAGCTTTCTTT.